Listed here are 21 T cell receptor beta chains from one sample, sequenced in a study of regulatory T cells in long-lasting Graves disease (dated by TCRdb to the early 2020s). The time point label, read with the paper, signifies: newly diagnosed GD, antithyroid drugs for less than 3 months. RNA was extracted from PBMCs in TRIzol for both TCR sequencing and RNA sequencing. Libraries came from multiplex PCR. Sequenced using an Illumina HiSeq 4000. To build TCR beta libraries, CDR3 regions were amplified by Arm-PCR using iRepertoire HTBI primers. TCRdb reprocessing: public reads trimmed at Q25 with fastp, clones called with MiXCR, in-frame beta chains kept. Entries are consolidated by CDR3 protein sequence, retaining the most common genes and DNA. This sample holds over 300,000 distinct CDR3 sequences; around 15% were observed only once. Of the sample, approximately 21% is held by the ten largest clones.

Source: peripheral blood mononuclear cells (PBMCs), taken at new diagnosis, from a patient treated with antithyroid drugs. The receptors here all came from a female donor with Graves disease.

This clonotype was seen ten or more times. This chain links TRBV9 with TRBJ1-2, with D tentatively TRBD1 (5 bases). Germline loops: CDR1 SGDLS, CDR2 YYNGEE. V was shortened by 4 bases and J by 4 bases, with 14 bases between the two germline ends. This CDR3 spans 14 amino acids. CDR3 nucleotides: TGTGCCAGCAGCCCCCTGGGGGTAAGCTATGGCTACACCTTC. Protein: CASSPLGVSYGYTF.

This clonotype was observed many times. V is TRBV12-3 or TRBV12-4 and J is TRBJ2-7, with TRBD2 matching 8 bases. The trim removed 3 bases at V and 4 bases at J, leaving 17 bases unmatched. This CDR3 region has 18 residues. The CDR3 coding sequence is TGTGCCAGCAGTTTTTCGTCGTGGGCGGGAGGTTCGGGTTACGAGCAGTACTTC. Its protein product is CASSFSSWAGGSGYEQYF.

V usage is TRBV28 and J usage is TRBJ2-3, with TRBD2 matching over 12 bases. V gave up 7 bases and J gave up 6 bases; unmatched junction bases: 5. The CDR3 covers 14 residues. CDR1 and CDR2 (germline): MDHEN, SYDVKM. The CDR3 bases are TGTGCCAGCACCGCGACTAGCGGGGGTGATACGCAGTATTTT. Its translation is CASTATSGGDTQYF.

The sample holds many counts of this clonotype. The rearrangement joins TRBV27 to TRBJ2-1; D gene unclear. Per germline, CDR1 MNHEY and CDR2 SMNVEV (reference sequence). The ends were cut back, 3 bases at V and 7 bases at J, with 13 bases in the middle. The length of the CDR3 is 14 residues. CDR3 sequence reads: CASSFRDRANEQFF. For the CDR3, the DNA is TGTGCCAGCAGTTTCCGAGACCGGGCGAATGAGCAGTTCTTC.

This chain connects TRBV6-4 to TRBJ2-7; the D gene is possibly TRBD2 (5 bases). The CDR3 loop spans 15 amino acids. Looked up from germline, CDR1 is MRHNA and CDR2 is SNTAGT. V was cut by 3 bases and J by 3 bases, with 15 bases left in between. The CDR3 nucleotides read TGTGCCAGCAGTGAAAATCCTAGACTACACTACGAGCAGTACTTC. This gives the protein CASSENPRLHYEQYF.

This clonotype was detected ten times or more. This sequence joins TRBV9 and TRBJ1-3; 10 positions match TRBD1. V trimming: 4 bases; J trimming: 1 base; junction bases outside the gene matches: 5. Germline CDR1 and CDR2: SGDLS and YYNGEE. The CDR3 is made up of 16 amino acids. The CDR3 nucleotides are TGTGCCAGCAGCACAGGGACAGGGGTTTCTGGAAACACCATATATTTT. It specifies CASSTGTGVSGNTIYF.

Many counts were recorded for this clonotype. V gene TRBV6-2 or TRBV6-3 combines with J gene TRBJ2-5; 7 bases align to TRBD2. V lost 5 bases to trimming and J lost 3 bases; unmatched junction nucleotides: 12. CDR3 length: 16 residues. The germline CDR1 and CDR2 sequences are MNHEY and SVGEGT. The CDR3 reads CASSPLGTSDEETQYF. As DNA, the CDR3 is TGTGCCAGCAGTCCTCTTGGAACTAGCGACGAAGAGACCCAGTACTTC.

The chain has TRBV4-3 and TRBJ1-1, with D perhaps TRBD1 (5 bases). The CDR3 contains 15 residues. Trimming cost V 3 bases and J 5 bases, with 16 bases left between them. From germline, CDR1 is LGHNA and CDR2 YSLEER. CDR3 amino acids: CASSHGTPGETEAFF. The DNA of the CDR3 is TGCGCCAGCAGCCACGGGACCCCTGGAGAAACTGAAGCTTTCTTT.

This clonotype has at least ten counts. The chain has TRBV6-1 and TRBJ2-1; unclear D gene. This CDR3 is built from 16 residues. Germline-derived CDR1 and CDR2 are MNHNS and SASEGT. Trimming shortened V by 3 bases and J by 9 bases, and 21 bases separated the two germline ends. The CDR3 nucleotides are TGTGCCAGCAGTGAGGCACGCCCCACACGAGCTCCTGAGCAGTTCTTC. Translation: CASSEARPTRAPEQFF.

This clonotype was detected many times. The chain joins TRBV5-5 to TRBJ1-5; a weak D match, TRBD1 (6 bases). V was shortened by 1 base and J by 1 base, with 18 bases between the two germline ends. From germline, CDR1 is SGHKS and CDR2 YYEKEE (reference sequence). This CDR3 contains 18 residues. The CDR3 DNA sequence: TGTGCCAGCAGCTTGTTTCTTACAGGGCGGGAGAGCAATCAGCCCCAGCATTTT. Amino acid sequence: CASSLFLTGRESNQPQHF.

The chain links TRBV12-5 to TRBJ2-2; D is undetermined. The CDR3 extends over 11 amino acids. Germline CDR1 LGHNT, CDR2 FRNRAP. Trimming left V 5 bases short and J 6 bases short, with 4 bases between. CDR3 coding DNA: TGTGCTAGTGGTGCTTCCGGGGAGCTGTTTTTT. It yields the protein CASGASGELFF.

Ten or more counts support this clonotype. This chain joins TRBV3-1 and TRBJ2-5; 7 nucleotides agree with TRBD1. Germline CDR1 reads LGHDT; CDR2 reads YNNKEL (reference sequence). This CDR3 is built from 13 residues. V dropped 3 bases and J dropped 2; count of bases not matched to a gene: 0. CDR3 protein: CASSQGQQETQYF. The CDR3 DNA sequence: TGTGCCAGCAGCCAGGGACAGCAAGAGACCCAGTACTTC.

The chain couples TRBV4-3 to TRBJ2-7, with D perhaps TRBD1 or TRBD2 (5 bases each). The V gene's germline CDR1 is LGHNA and CDR2 YSLEER. This CDR3 has 12 amino acids. V was pared by 5 bases and J by 6 bases, with 11 bases between. The CDR3 coding sequence is TGCGCCAGCAGCTCTTTTGGGGGCGAGCAGTACTTC. Translation: CASSSFGGEQYF.

This clonotype was counted a few times. CDR3: CASSPTGLFEAFF. The DNA of the CDR3 is TGTGCCAGCAGCCCCACAGGTCTGTTTGAAGCTTTCTTT. The J gene is TRBJ1-1, the V gene TRBV7-9, with D possibly TRBD1 on 5 matching bases. Trimming removed 5 bases at V and 7 bases at J, with 14 bases between. This CDR3 region has 13 residues. Germline V gene data show CDR1 as SEHNR and CDR2 as FQNEAQ (reference sequence).

This clonotype was counted at least ten times. This chain links TRBV29-1 with TRBJ2-1; D gene uncertain. The V end lost 5 bases, the J end lost 4 bases, and 3 bases lay between the germline ends. The CDR3 has 10 amino acids. Germline CDR1 is SQVTM and CDR2 is ANQGSEA. CDR3 sequence reads: CSVRYNEQFF. DNA of the CDR3: TGCAGCGTTCGGTACAATGAGCAGTTCTTC.

This clonotype was seen repeatedly, ten times or more. The V and J genes are TRBV3-1 and TRBJ2-7, with 7 positions matching TRBD1. The CDR3 is 14 amino acids. The germline CDR1 and CDR2 sequences are LGHDT and YNNKEL (reference sequence). The trim removed 5 bases at V and 4 bases at J, leaving 8 bases unmatched. CDR3 sequence: CASSWGGTAYEQYF. CDR3 DNA sequence: TGTGCCAGCAGCTGGGGTGGGACAGCGTACGAGCAGTACTTC.

This clonotype was detected many times. The genes are TRBV4-1 and TRBJ2-3; 8 bases are shared with TRBD2. The CDR3 runs 16 residues. Germline V gives CDR1 MGHRA, CDR2 YSYEKL. V shed 0 bases and J 4 bases; nucleotides not matched to a gene: 6. Written as DNA, the CDR3 is TGCGCCAGCAGCCAAGAGGATAGCGGGATCGCAGATACGCAGTATTTT. Its protein is CASSQEDSGIADTQYF.

In this sample, this clonotype turned up many times. The rearrangement joins TRBV6-1 to TRBJ1-3; D remains ambiguous. Germline V gene sequence: CDR1 MNHNS, CDR2 SASEGT. The V gene lost 9 bases and the J gene lost 0 bases, with 12 bases spanning the gap. The CDR3 is 14 amino acids. The DNA for the CDR3 is TGTGCCAGTCAGGATTTCAGCTCTGGAAACACCATATATTTT. Amino acid sequence: CASQDFSSGNTIYF.

Many counts were recorded for this clonotype. The rearrangement uses TRBV27 and TRBJ1-6, with D hard to call. Germline-derived CDR1 and CDR2 are MNHEY and SMNVEV (reference sequence). V dropped 1 base and J dropped 0 bases, with 7 bases sitting between them. The CDR3 loop spans 16 amino acids. CDR3 amino acids: CASSLLGSSYNSPLHF. In DNA form, the CDR3 reads TGTGCCAGCAGTTTATTGGGAAGCTCCTATAATTCACCCCTCCACTTT.

This clonotype was counted ten times or more. The genes are TRBV20-1 and TRBJ2-3; perhaps TRBD2 as D (5 bases). Deletions cut 5 bases from V and 1 base from J, with 16 bases between. Germline V gene data show CDR1 as DFQATT and CDR2 as SNEGSKA (reference sequence). This CDR3 is 15 amino acids long. Here the CDR3 DNA reads TGCAGTGCTCCACTTCTGCAGGAGGGCACAGATACGCAGTATTTT. Translating gives CSAPLLQEGTDTQYF.

This clonotype showed up many times. V gene TRBV11-2 combines with J gene TRBJ2-3; tentative D call: TRBD2 (5 bases). This CDR3 region has 15 residues. The V gene lost 5 bases and the J gene lost 0 bases, with 12 bases spanning the gap. Germline CDR1 is SGHAT and CDR2 is FQNNGV. Here the CDR3 DNA reads TGTGCCAGCAGCCTCACCGGGATTAGCACAGATACGCAGTATTTT. Translated: CASSLTGISTDTQYF.